This TCR beta chain was observed in a study of long-term antiretroviral therapy in people with HIV. Study findings and constraints: HIV repertoires spanned narrower CDR3 length ranges than controls. Diversity remained lower than transplant donor controls, even though it increased after ART. Clones showing expansion before ART dominated the repertoire at all time points.

For this clone: Its target is not known.

There are 14 residues in the CDR3. The ends lost 6 bases at V and 8 bases at J; junction bases unmatched: 8. Germline CDR1 LNHDA, CDR2 SQIVND (reference sequence). Run at survey level, the immunoSEQ assay was version v3.0. The data were produced by immunoSEQ multiplex PCR, yet TCRdb's version contains in-frame clones alone and is incomplete. The table has roughly 24,000 clones, 85% to 90% seen once. The sequencing here drew on unsorted PBMCs, taken 1.8 years before starting antiretroviral therapy. The V call is TRBV19, the J call TRBJ2-1; TRBD2 matches at 9 bases. The TCR sequence derives from a woman aged 25 to 39 with HIV. The CDR3 loop is CASRIAGGSDEQFF. The CDR3 DNA is TGTGCCAGTAGAATCGCGGGGGGGTCGGATGAGCAGTTCTTC.